What follows is one T cell receptor beta chain and its context. Study processing details: Amplification of reference gene primers was used by the study to estimate nucleated cell counts. The repertoire was sequenced with immunoSEQ multiplex PCR; TCRdb's copy has only in-frame clones and lacks some. D and trimming were read from the DNA, whereas the V and J calls and clone size are those reported in that table. Of under 200,000 clones in the sample, approximately 90% were seen once. The sample belongs to a study of blood T cell repertoires in COVID-19. Study-wide context: COVID-19 samples, acute and convalescent, were from the United States, Italy and Spain. The cDNA or gDNA used as material had been derived from T cells, B-cell-depleted T cells, or PBMCs.

This TCR derives from a woman aged 60-70 years who had recovered from COVID-19. The sequencing input was peripheral blood.

CDR3 sequence reads: CASSAGQGDNLMNEQFF. For the CDR3, the DNA is TGCGCCAGCAGCGCCGGACAGGGGGATAATCTTATGAATGAGCAGTTCTTC. J is TRBJ2-1 and V is TRBV10-1, with TRBD1 matching 10 bases. The V segment lost 6 bases and the J segment 7 bases; nucleotides outside the gene matches: 15. This CDR3 has 17 residues. Germline V gene sequence: CDR1 WNHNN, CDR2 SYGVQD (reference sequence).